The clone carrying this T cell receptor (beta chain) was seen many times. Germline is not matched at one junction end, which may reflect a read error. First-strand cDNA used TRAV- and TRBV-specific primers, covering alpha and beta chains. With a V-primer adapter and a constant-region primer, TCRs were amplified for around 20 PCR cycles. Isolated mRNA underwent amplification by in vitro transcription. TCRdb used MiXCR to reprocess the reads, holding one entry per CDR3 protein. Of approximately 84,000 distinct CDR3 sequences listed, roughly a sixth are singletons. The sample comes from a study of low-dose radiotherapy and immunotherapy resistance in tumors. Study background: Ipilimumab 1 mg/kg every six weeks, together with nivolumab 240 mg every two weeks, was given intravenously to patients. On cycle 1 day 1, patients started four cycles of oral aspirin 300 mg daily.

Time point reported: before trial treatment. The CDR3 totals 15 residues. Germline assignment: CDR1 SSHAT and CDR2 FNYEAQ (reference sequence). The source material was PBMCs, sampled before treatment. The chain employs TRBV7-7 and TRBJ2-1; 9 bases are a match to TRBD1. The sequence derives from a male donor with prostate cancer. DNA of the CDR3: TGTGCTAGCAGCTATTCCGGGACAGGGTTGAATGAGCAGTTCTTC. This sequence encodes CASSYSGTGLNEQFF.